The clone carrying this T cell receptor (beta chain) was picked up many times. The antigen remains unidentified. The data stem from a study of naive and memory T cell subsets. Study-level results: The RNA method is potentially sensitive to activation and differentiation changes.

Per germline, CDR1 SEHNR and CDR2 FQNEAQ (reference sequence). This CDR3 is built from 11 residues. V gave up 3 bases and J gave up 4 bases, with 2 bases separating them. TCR cDNA received a 3' ligated oligonucleotide that carried a UMI. RNA was extracted from 2 to 2.5 ml of whole blood of healthy adults. Cells were not sorted; total RNA input targeted about 1 to 1000 ng. Ligated cDNA underwent four rounds of PCR with nested alpha and beta constant region primers and SP2. MiXCR, run by TCRdb on the 5' RACE reads, gives a single entry per CDR3 protein. The data contain tens of thousands of distinct CDR3 sequences, about 7.2% of them singletons.

The clonotype was recovered from a male donor in good health. This chain uses TRBV7-9 with TRBJ2-3; D not certain. The CDR3, as DNA: TGTGCCAGCAGCTTCCCAGATACGCAGTATTTT. It is translated as CASSFPDTQYF.